This passage covers 21 T cell receptor beta chains from one sample sequenced in a study of blood T cells in healthy people across ages (dated by TCRdb to the mid-2010s). The library was made by 5' RACE. The sample was run on an Illumina HiSeq 2500. A second about 7 to 12 cycle PCR used a sample-barcoded 5' primer and a J-beta primer mix. TCRdb took the public reads, trimmed them with fastp at Q25, ran MiXCR for clone calling and kept in-frame beta chains. A single entry per CDR3 protein holds the most common genes and DNA from its merged rows. This sample comprises about 640,000 distinct CDR3 sequences, approximately 30% of them detected only once. The ten largest clonotypes hold about a sixth of the sample. Material: blood. These receptors came from a woman older than 75 in good health.

In its sample, this clonotype was seen many times. V is TRBV6-1 and J is TRBJ2-7; weak D call: TRBD1 (6 bases). V lost 11 bases to trimming and J lost 3 bases, with 14 bases between them. Germline CDR1 reads MNHNS; CDR2 reads SASEGT. This CDR3 has 12 residues. The CDR3 sequence is CAGSAGVYEQYF. In DNA, the CDR3 is TGTGCCGGGTCGGCAGGGGTCTACGAGCAGTACTTC.

This clonotype was observed a handful of times. A much larger clone sits a single nucleotide away, making a read error possible. The chain recombines TRBV28 with TRBJ2-7; D call uncertain. The CDR3 is 13 residues long. The ends were cut back, 5 bases at V and 7 bases at J, with 15 bases in the middle. Germline V lookup: CDR1 MDHEN, CDR2 SYDVKM. As DNA, the CDR3 is TGTGCCAGCAGTAAGGGCAGACACAATGAGCAGTACTTC. Its translation is CASSKGRHNEQYF.

This clonotype was seen repeatedly, ten times or more. The chain carries TRBV4-3 and TRBJ2-3; TRBD2 matches at 8 bases. CDR1 is LGHNA, CDR2 YSLEER, per germline. V shed 0 bases and J 4 bases; nucleotides not matched to a gene: 3. The CDR3 is made up of 15 amino acids. DNA of the CDR3: TGCGCCAGCAGCCAAGACCCGGGGGGGGCAGATACGCAGTATTTT. This translates into CASSQDPGGADTQYF.

This clonotype was picked up many times. This chain links TRBV7-2 with TRBJ1-4; 10 bases fit TRBD1. Trimming removed 3 bases from V and 8 bases from J; junction bases left unmatched: 3. CDR3 length: 14 residues. CDR1 and CDR2 (germline): SGHTA, FQGNSA. CDR3 sequence reads: CASSLDRGVEKLFF. DNA for the CDR3: TGTGCCAGCAGCTTGGACAGGGGGGTAGAAAAACTGTTTTTT. The entire variable domain, with the rest obtained from reference TRBV7-2 and TRBJ1-4, is as follows: GAGVSQSPSNKVTEKGKDVELRCDPISGHTALYWYRQSLGQGLEFLIYFQGNSAPDKSGLPSDRFSAERTGGSVSTLTIQRTQQEDSAVYLCASSLDRGVEKLFFGSGTQLSVL.

This clonotype was picked up a small number of times. A read error is possible here, since a much larger clone lies one base away. This sequence joins TRBV6-6 and TRBJ2-7; no reliable D call. The V gene's germline CDR1 is MNHNY and CDR2 SVGAGI (reference sequence). This CDR3 contains 11 residues. V dropped 3 bases and J dropped 7 bases, with 7 bases sitting between them. CDR3 nucleotides: TGTGCCAGCAGTTATCGGTGGGAGCAGTACTTC. Its translation: CASSYRWEQYF.

Concerning this clonotype: One junction end disagrees with the germline gene, perhaps due to a read error. The chain is built from TRBV12-3 or TRBV12-4 and TRBJ2-3; D is possibly TRBD1 (5 bases). CDR3 size: 14 residues. CDR3 in DNA: TGTGCCGGCAGGGATTATCAGCGCGCAGATACGCAGTATTTT. Translating gives CAGRDYQRADTQYF.

There are many counts of this clonotype. The gene calls are TRBV12-3 or TRBV12-4 and TRBJ1-5; D is perhaps TRBD1 (5 bases). There are 13 residues in the CDR3. V shed 2 bases and J shed 7 bases, with 9 bases lying between them. The DNA of the CDR3 is TGTGCCAGCAGTTTACCAGGGACGCAGCCCCAGCATTTT. It codes for CASSLPGTQPQHF.

This clonotype appeared many times. The chain is built from TRBV3-1 and TRBJ2-5, with TRBD2 matching 9 bases. CDR3 length: 19 residues. J gave up 2 bases and V 3 bases, and 16 bases lay outside the gene matches. Germline lookup yields CDR1 LGHDT and CDR2 YNNKEL (reference sequence). The CDR3 region is CASSQTVWAGGEVQETQYF. DNA for the CDR3: TGTGCCAGCAGCCAGACCGTCTGGGCGGGGGGGGAGGTGCAAGAGACCCAGTACTTC.

This clonotype came up a few times. The chain carries TRBV9 and TRBJ1-1, with D possibly matching TRBD1 (6 bases). Germline V gives CDR1 SGDLS, CDR2 YYNGEE. CDR3 length equals 15 residues. With 2 bases removed from V and 2 bases from J, the gap between germline ends came to 13 bases. CDR3 in amino acids: CASSVRGGLNTEAFF. The CDR3 nucleotides read TGTGCCAGCAGCGTGCGAGGGGGTTTAAACACTGAAGCTTTCTTT. The variable domain in full, with the rest retrieved from reference TRBV9 and TRBJ1-1, is DSGVTQTPKHLITATGQRVTLRCSPRSGDLSVYWYQQSLDQGLQFLIQYYNGEERAKGNILERFSAQQFPDLHSELNLSSLELGDSALYFCASSVRGGLNTEAFFGQGTRLTVV.

A few counts support this clonotype. The rearrangement joins TRBV20-1 to TRBJ1-1; 8 bases map to TRBD1. The J segment lost 4 bases and the V segment lost 6 bases, leaving 16 bases of the junction unmatched. This CDR3 is 16 amino acids long. The V gene's germline CDR1 is DFQATT and CDR2 SNEGSKA (reference sequence). CDR3 residues: CSALGATGDYRTEAFF. The CDR3 nucleotides read TGCAGTGCACTGGGGGCGACAGGGGATTATCGCACTGAAGCTTTCTTT.

The count of this clonotype is one. V usage is TRBV7-8 and J usage is TRBJ2-1; D remains unclear. Looked up from germline, CDR1 is SGHVS and CDR2 is FQNEAQ. This CDR3 has 16 amino acids. With 4 bases removed from V and 0 bases from J, the gap between germline ends came to 13 bases. CDR3 nucleotides: TGTGCCAGCAGCTCCCCCCCGGCAAGCTCCTACAATGAGCAGTTCTTC. Its translation is CASSSPPASSYNEQFF. The full variable domain, its missing parts supplied by reference TRBV7-8 and TRBJ2-1, is GAGVSQSPRYKVAKRGQDVALRCDPISGHVSLFWYQQALGQGPEFLTYFQNEAQLDKSGLPSDRFFAERPEGSVSTLKIQRTQQEDSAVYLCASSSPPASSYNEQFFGPGTRLTVL.

V and J are TRBV20-1 and TRBJ2-1; 9 bases are a match to TRBD1. Germline V gene lookup returns CDR1 DFQATT and CDR2 SNEGSKA (reference sequence). The CDR3 loop spans 13 amino acids. V shed 3 bases, J shed 7 bases, and the junction held 4 bases outside the gene matches. For the CDR3, the DNA is TGCAGTGCTAGGACAGGGGGAGGTAATGAGCAGTTCTTC. Protein: CSARTGGGNEQFF.

About this clonotype: It is likely a read error, because the conserved phenylalanine at the end of the CDR3 is missing. This chain joins TRBV4-1 and TRBJ1-6; no clear D. Germline V gene sequence: CDR1 MGHRA, CDR2 YSYEKL. CDR3 length: 17 residues. The ends were cut back, 0 bases at V and 4 bases at J, with 13 bases in the middle. The CDR3 DNA reads as TGCGCCAGCAGCCAAGATCTGGGGAGCGGGTATAATTCACCCCTCCACTGT. This translates into CASSQDLGSGYNSPLHC.

The table lists this clonotype with a few counts. A read error is possible here, since a much larger clone lies one base away. The CDR3 here is CSATRAGGNNEQFF. CDR3 nucleotides: TGCAGTGCTACTCGAGCGGGGGGGAACAATGAGCAGTTCTTC. The chain uses TRBV20-1 and TRBJ2-1; 10 bases match TRBD2. The CDR3 loop spans 14 amino acids. The germline V gene has CDR1 DFQATT and CDR2 SNEGSKA (reference sequence). V lost 4 bases, J lost 5 bases, and 5 bases stayed unmatched.

Many counts were recorded for this clonotype. The chain combines TRBV9 with TRBJ2-7; D gene unclear. CDR3 length equals 13 residues. V dropped 0 bases and J dropped 6 bases, with 10 bases sitting between them. Per the germline V gene, CDR1 is SGDLS and CDR2 is YYNGEE. CDR3 residues: CASSVGPDGEQYF. The DNA for the CDR3 is TGTGCCAGCAGCGTAGGTCCGGATGGCGAGCAGTACTTC.

This clonotype turned up a few times. The chain is built from TRBV30 and TRBJ1-5; TRBD1 might be the D (5 bases). Trimming shortened V by 0 bases and J by 1 base, and 7 bases separated the two germline ends. CDR1 and CDR2 from the germline V gene are GTSNPN and SVGIG (reference sequence). The CDR3 spans 14 residues. Written as DNA, the CDR3 is TGTGCCTGGAGTGTTGGGGGGAGCAATCAGCCCCAGCATTTT. It specifies CAWSVGGSNQPQHF.

DNA of the CDR3: TGTGCCATCAAATCAACAAGGGGTACCTACAATGAGCAGTACTTC. Encoded protein: CAIKSTRGTYNEQYF. This chain links TRBV10-3 with TRBJ2-1, with D possibly being TRBD1 (5 bases). Matching the DNA end better, TRBJ2-7 makes the J call doubtful. The CDR3 runs to 15 residues. Looked up from germline, CDR1 is ENHRY and CDR2 is SYGVKD.

The chain has TRBV5-1 and TRBJ2-1; no clear D gene. CDR1 and CDR2 (germline): SGHRS, YFSETQ. CDR3 length equals 11 residues. Trimming removed 0 bases from V and 11 bases from J, with 6 bases in between. CDR3: CASSLEGQQFF. The CDR3 region has the DNA TGCGCCAGCAGCTTGGAAGGCCAGCAGTTCTTC.

This clonotype was picked up a small number of times. A much larger clone is a single base away; this may be a read error. The chain carries TRBV4-2 and TRBJ2-1, with D possibly being TRBD2 (5 bases). Germline V gene data show CDR1 as LGHNA and CDR2 as YNFKEQ. The CDR3 contains 13 residues. This CDR3 is CASGQDLTGEQFF. In nucleotides, the CDR3 is TGTGCCAGCGGCCAGGATCTGACGGGGGAGCAGTTCTTC.

The chain couples TRBV3-1 to TRBJ2-7, with D maybe TRBD1 (6 bases). V was trimmed by 0 bases and J by 2 bases, leaving 11 bases between them. Germline V lookup: CDR1 LGHDT, CDR2 YNNKEL (reference sequence). This CDR3 contains 15 residues. The CDR3 DNA reads TGTGCCAGCAGCCAAGAGGTGGCAGGGGCCTACGAGCAGTACTTC. It yields the protein CASSQEVAGAYEQYF.

J is TRBJ2-3 and V is TRBV10-1, with 9 positions matching TRBD2. The CDR3 totals 15 residues. Germline CDR1 WNHNN, CDR2 SYGVQD (reference sequence). After removal of 5 bases from V and 6 bases from J, the junction contained 9 bases not matched to a gene. In DNA form, the CDR3 reads TGCGCCAGCAGTCTGACTAGCGGACTCTGCGATACGCAGTATTTT. Its protein is CASSLTSGLCDTQYF.